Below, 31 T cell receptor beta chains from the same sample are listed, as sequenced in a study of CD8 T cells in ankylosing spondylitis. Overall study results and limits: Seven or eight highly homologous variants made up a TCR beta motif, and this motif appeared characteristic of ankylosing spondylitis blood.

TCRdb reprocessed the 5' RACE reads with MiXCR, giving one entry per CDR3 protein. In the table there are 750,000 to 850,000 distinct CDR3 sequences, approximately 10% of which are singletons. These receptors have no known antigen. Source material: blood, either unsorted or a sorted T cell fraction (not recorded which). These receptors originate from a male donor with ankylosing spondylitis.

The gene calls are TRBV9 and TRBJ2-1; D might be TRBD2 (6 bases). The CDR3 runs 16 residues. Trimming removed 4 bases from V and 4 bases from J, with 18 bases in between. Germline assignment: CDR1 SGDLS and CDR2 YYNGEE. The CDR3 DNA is TGTGCCAGCAGCCCCGAAGCGGGTATGGGTTACAATGAGCAGTTCTTC. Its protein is CASSPEAGMGYNEQFF.

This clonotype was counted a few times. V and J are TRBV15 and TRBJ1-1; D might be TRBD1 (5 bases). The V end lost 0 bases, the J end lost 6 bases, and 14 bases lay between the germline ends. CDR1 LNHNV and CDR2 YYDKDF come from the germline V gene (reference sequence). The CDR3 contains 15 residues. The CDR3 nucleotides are TGTGCCACCAGCAGAGATCCGGGGCCTAGCCCTGAAGCTTTCTTT. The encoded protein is CATSRDPGPSPEAFF.

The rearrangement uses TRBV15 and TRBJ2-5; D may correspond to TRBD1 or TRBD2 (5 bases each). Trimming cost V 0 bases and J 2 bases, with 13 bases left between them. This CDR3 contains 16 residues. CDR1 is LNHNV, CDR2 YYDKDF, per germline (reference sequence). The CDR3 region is CATSRDQEGWQETQYF. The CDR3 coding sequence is TGTGCCACCAGCAGAGATCAAGAGGGGTGGCAAGAGACCCAGTACTTC.

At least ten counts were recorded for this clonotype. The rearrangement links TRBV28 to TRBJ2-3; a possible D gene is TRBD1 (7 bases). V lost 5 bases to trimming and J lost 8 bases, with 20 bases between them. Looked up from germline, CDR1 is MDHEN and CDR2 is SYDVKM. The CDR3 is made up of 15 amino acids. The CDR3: CASSPAGQRHATQYF. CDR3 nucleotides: TGTGCCAGCAGTCCTGCGGGACAGAGACACGCTACGCAGTATTTT.

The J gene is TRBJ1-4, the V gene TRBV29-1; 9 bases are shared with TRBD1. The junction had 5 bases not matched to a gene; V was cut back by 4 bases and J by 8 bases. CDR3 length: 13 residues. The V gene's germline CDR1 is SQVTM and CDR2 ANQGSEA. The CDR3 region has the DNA TGCAGCGTTGGAGGGACAGGGTTCGAAAAACTGTTTTTT. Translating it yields CSVGGTGFEKLFF.

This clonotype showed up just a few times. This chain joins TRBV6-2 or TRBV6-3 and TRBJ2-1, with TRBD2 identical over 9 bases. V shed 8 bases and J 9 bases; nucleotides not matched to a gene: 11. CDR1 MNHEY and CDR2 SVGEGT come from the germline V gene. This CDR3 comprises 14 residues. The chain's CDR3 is CASVRTSAIGEQFF. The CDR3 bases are TGTGCCAGCGTCCGGACTAGCGCCATCGGTGAGCAGTTCTTC.

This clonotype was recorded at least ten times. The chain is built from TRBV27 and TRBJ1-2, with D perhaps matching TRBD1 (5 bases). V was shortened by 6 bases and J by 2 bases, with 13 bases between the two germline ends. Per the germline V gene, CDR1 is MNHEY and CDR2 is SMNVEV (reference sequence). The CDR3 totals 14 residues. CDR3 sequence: CASRGLGRNYGYTF. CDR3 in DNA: TGTGCCAGCAGGGGACTTGGACGGAACTATGGCTACACCTTC.

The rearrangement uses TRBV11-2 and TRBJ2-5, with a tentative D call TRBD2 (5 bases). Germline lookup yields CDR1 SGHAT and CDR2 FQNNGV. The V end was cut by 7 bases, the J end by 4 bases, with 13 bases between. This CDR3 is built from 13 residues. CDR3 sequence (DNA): TGTGCCAGCAAGCGAGGGAATGGAGAGACCCAGTACTTC. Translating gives CASKRGNGETQYF.

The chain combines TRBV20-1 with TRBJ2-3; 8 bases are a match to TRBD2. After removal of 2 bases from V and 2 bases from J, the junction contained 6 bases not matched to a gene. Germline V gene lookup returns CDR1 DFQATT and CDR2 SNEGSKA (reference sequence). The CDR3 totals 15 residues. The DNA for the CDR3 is TGCAGTGCTAGAACCAGCGGGGGTTACACAGATACGCAGTATTTT. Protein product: CSARTSGGYTDTQYF.

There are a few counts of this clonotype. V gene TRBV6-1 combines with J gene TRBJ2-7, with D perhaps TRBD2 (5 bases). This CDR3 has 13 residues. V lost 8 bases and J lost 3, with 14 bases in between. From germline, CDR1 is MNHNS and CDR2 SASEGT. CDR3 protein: CASRPGRFYEQYF. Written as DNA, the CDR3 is TGTGCCAGCCGCCCGGGAAGGTTCTACGAGCAGTACTTC.

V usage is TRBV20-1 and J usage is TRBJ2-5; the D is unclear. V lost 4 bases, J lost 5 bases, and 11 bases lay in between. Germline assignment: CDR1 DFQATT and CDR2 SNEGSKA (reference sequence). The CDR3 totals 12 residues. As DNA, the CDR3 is TGCAGTGCTATAGATGGCCGGGAGACCCAGTACTTC. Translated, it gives CSAIDGRETQYF.

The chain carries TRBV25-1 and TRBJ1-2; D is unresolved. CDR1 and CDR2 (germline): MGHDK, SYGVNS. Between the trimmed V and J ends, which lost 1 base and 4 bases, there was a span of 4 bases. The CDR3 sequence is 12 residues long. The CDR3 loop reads CASSESPYGYTF. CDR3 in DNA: TGTGCCAGCAGTGAATCCCCCTATGGCTACACCTTC.

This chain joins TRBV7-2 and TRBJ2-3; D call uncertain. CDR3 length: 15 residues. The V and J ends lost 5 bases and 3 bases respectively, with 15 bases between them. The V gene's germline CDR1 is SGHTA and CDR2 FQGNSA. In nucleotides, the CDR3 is TGTGCCAGCAGCAACCCCTGGGCGGTAACAGATACGCAGTATTTT. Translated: CASSNPWAVTDTQYF.

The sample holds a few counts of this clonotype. CDR3 nucleotide sequence: TGTGCCAGCAGTAGACCAGGGGCCGCCTACGAGCAGTACTTC. Residues: CASSRPGAAYEQYF. The chain recombines TRBV25-1 with TRBJ2-7, with a weak D call TRBD1 (6 bases). CDR3 length equals 14 residues. Between the trimmed V and J ends, which lost 5 bases and 2 bases, there was a span of 13 bases. Germline assignment: CDR1 MGHDK and CDR2 SYGVNS.

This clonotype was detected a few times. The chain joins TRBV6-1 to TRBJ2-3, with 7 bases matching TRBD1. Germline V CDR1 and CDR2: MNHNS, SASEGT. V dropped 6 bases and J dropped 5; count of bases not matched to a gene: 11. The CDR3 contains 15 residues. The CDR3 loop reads CASSRDRVEGDTQYF. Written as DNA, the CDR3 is TGTGCCAGCAGCCGCGACAGGGTTGAGGGAGATACGCAGTATTTT.

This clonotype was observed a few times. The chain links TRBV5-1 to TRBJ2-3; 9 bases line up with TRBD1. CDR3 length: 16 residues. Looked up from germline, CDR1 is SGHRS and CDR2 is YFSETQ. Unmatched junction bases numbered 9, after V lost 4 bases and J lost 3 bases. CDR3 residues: CASSPGTGLLTDTQYF. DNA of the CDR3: TGCGCCAGCAGCCCCGGGACAGGGTTATTGACAGATACGCAGTATTTT.

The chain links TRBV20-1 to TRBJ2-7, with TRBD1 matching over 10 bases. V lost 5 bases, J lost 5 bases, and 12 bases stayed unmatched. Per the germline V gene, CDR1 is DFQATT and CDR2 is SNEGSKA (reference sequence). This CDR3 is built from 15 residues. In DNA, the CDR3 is TGCAGTGCTCGCCATTCCGGGACAGGGGTCCACGAGCAGTACTTC. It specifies CSARHSGTGVHEQYF.

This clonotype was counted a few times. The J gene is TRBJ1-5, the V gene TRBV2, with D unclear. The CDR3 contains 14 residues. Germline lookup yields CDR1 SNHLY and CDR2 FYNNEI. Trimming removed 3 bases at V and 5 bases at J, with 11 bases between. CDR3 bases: TGTGCCAGCAGTGAGTCCTTGGTGGATCAGCCCCAGCATTTT. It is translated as CASSESLVDQPQHF.

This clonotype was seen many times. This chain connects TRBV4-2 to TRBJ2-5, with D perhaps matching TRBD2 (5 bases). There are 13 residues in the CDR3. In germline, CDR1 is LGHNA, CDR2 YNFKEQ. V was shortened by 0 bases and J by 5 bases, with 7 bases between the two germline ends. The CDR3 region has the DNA TGTGCCAGCAGCCAAGATACGGGGGAGACCCAGTACTTC. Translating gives CASSQDTGETQYF.

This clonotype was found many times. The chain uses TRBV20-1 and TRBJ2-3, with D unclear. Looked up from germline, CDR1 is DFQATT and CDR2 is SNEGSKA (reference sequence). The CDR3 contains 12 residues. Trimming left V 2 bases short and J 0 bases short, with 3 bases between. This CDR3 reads CSARLSTDTQYF. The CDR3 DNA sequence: TGCAGTGCTAGACTAAGCACAGATACGCAGTATTTT.

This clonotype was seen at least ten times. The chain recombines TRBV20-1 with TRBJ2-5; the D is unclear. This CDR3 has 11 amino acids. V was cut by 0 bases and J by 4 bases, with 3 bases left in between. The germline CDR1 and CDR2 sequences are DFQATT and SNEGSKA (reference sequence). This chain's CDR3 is CSARDVETQYF. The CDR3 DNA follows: TGCAGTGCTAGAGATGTAGAGACCCAGTACTTC.

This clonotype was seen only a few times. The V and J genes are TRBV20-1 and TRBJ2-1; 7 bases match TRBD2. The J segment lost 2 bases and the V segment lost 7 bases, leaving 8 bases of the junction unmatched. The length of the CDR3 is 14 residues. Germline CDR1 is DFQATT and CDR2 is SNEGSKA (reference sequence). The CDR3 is CSEVEGTTYNEQFF. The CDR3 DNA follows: TGCAGTGAAGTGGAGGGGACTACCTACAATGAGCAGTTCTTC.

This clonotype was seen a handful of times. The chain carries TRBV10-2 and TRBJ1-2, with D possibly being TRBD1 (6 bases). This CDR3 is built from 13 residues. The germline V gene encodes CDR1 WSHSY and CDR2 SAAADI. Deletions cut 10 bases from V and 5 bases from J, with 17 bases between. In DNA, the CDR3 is TGCGCCACCGTAAGGGGGTTCGGATATGGCTACACCTTC. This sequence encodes CATVRGFGYGYTF.

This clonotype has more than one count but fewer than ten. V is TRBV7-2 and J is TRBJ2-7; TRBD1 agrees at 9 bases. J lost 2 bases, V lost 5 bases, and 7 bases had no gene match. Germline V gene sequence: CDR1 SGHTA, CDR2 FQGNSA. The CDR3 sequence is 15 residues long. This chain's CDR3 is CASSRTGEFTYEQYF. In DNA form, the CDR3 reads TGTGCCAGCAGCCGGACAGGGGAATTTACCTACGAGCAGTACTTC. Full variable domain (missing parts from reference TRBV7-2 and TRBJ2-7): GAGVSQSPSNKVTEKGKDVELRCDPISGHTALYWYRQSLGQGLEFLIYFQGNSAPDKSGLPSDRFSAERTGGSVSTLTIQRTQQEDSAVYLCASSRTGEFTYEQYFGPGTRLTVT.

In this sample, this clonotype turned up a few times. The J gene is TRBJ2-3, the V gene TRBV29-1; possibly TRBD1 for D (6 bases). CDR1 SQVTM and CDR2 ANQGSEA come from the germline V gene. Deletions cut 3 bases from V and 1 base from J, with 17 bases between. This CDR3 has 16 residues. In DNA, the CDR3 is TGCAGCGTTGACACCAACCCGGGACATCGCACAGATACGCAGTATTTT. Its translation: CSVDTNPGHRTDTQYF.

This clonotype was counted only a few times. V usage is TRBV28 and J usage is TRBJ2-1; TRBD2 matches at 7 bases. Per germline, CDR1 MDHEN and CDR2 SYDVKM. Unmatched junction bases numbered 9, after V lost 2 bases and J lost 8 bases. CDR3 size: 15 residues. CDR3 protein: CASSLARSGGDEQFF. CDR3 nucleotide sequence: TGTGCCAGCAGTTTAGCCCGATCGGGAGGCGATGAGCAGTTCTTC.

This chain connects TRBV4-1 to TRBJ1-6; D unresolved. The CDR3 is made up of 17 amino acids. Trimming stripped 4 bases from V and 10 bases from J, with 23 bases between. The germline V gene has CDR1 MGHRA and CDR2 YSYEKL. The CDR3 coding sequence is TGCGCCAGCAGCCGAGAGCCCGAGCCCCAGTCGAAGTCACCCCTCCACTTT. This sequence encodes CASSREPEPQSKSPLHF.

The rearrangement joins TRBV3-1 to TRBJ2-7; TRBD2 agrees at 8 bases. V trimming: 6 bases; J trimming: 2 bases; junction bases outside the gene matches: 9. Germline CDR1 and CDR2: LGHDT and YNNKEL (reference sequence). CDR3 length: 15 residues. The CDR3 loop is CASSRAGDPPYEQYF. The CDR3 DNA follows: TGTGCCAGCAGTCGAGCGGGGGATCCACCCTACGAGCAGTACTTC.

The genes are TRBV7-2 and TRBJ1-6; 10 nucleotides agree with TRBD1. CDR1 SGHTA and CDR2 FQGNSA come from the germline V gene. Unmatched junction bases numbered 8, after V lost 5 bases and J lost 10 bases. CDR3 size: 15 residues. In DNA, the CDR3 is TGTGCCAGCAGCGTGGGACAGGGGACTCGGTCACCCCTCCACTTT. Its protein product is CASSVGQGTRSPLHF.

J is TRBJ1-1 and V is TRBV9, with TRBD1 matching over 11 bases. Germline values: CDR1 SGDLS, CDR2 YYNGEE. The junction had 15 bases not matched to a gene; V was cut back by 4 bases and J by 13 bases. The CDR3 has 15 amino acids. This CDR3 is CASSSEDRGPPAVFF. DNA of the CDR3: TGTGCCAGCAGCTCCGAGGACAGGGGGCCGCCAGCGGTTTTCTTT.

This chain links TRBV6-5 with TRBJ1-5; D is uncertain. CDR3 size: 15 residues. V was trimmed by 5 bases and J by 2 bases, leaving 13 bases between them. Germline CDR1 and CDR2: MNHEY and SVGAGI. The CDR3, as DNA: TGTGCCAGCAGTCACGGTCAAAGGGGCAATCAGCCCCAGCATTTT. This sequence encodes CASSHGQRGNQPQHF.